Reported below is one T cell receptor beta chain. This sample is part of a study of cytomegalovirus exposure and HLA in healthy donors. As for the study in general: Earlier, 100 million or so unique TCR beta sequences were recovered from about 200 million T cells by an analysis.

Germline assignment: CDR1 SNHLY and CDR2 FYNNEI. With V trimmed by 7 bases and J by 4 bases, 11 bases remained unmatched. The CDR3 extends over 15 amino acids. The PCR employed 60 Vbeta primers together with 13 Jbeta primers. Assay: immunoSEQ multiplex PCR; the TCRdb copy retains only in-frame clones and omits some. The ten most abundant clones cover more than 3.5% of a sample with around 100,000 clones. The origin of this receptor is a man aged 25-40 years in good health and CMV-seronegative. The genes are TRBV2 and TRBJ2-3; 7 nucleotides match TRBD2. The sequenced material came from PBMCs. In nucleotides, the CDR3 is TGTGCCAGCACCCATGGGGGAGGGTTGCCAGATACGCAGTATTTT. This gives the protein CASTHGGGLPDTQYF.